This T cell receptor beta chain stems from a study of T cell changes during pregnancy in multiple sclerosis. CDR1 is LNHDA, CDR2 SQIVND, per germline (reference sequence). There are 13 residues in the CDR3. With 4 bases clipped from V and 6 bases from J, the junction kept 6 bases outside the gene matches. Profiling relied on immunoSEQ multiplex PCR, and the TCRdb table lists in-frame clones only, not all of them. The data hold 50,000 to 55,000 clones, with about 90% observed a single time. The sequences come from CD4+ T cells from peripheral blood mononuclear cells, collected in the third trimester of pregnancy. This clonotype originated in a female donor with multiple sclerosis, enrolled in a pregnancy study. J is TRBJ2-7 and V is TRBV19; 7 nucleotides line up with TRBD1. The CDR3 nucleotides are TGTGCCAGTAGTACCGACAGGGCGACCGAGCAGTACTTC. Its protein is CASSTDRATEQYF.